The clone carrying this T cell receptor (beta chain) was picked up one time. What it recognizes is unknown. Given a much more abundant clone one base away, this may be a read error. The germline V gene encodes CDR1 WSHSY and CDR2 SAAADI. This CDR3 has 11 amino acids. The data were taken from a study of tumor-infiltrating lymphocytes in primary liver carcinoma. Across the whole study: Each of the samples returned roughly 3.65 to 7.5 million productive TCRbeta reads (a yield similar across tissue types).

For each extraction, RNA and DNA were obtained together from approximately 20-30 mg of unsorted bulk tissue. Resection treated the patients' primary liver carcinoma. The template, 450 to 650 ng total RNA, yielded TCR beta cDNA made with a constant-region primer. ARM-PCR, slightly modified, supplied the TCR beta libraries through three nested multiplex PCR rounds. The first two PCR rounds, approximately 10 cycles each, used TRBV1-TRBV30 forward primers and a C-beta reverse primer. TCRdb processed the multiplex PCR reads anew with MiXCR; each CDR3 protein has one entry. The sample yields about 96,000 distinct CDR3 sequences, approximately 68% seen once. Overall study results and limits: Lesser overlap characterized tumor-adjacent and tumor-blood pairs relative to tumor region pairs. The difference in top-250-clone fraction between tumors and blood was significant, favoring tumors (p = 0.039).

The rearrangement uses TRBV10-2 and TRBJ2-2; D call uncertain. Sequenced material: tumor-adjacent normal liver tissue. The receptor was isolated from a man aged 35-49 years with primary liver carcinoma and hepatitis B virus infection. CDR3 nucleotide sequence: TGCGACAGCAGTGTCGCCGGGGAGCTGTTTTTT. Its protein product is CDSSVAGELFF.